This TCR beta chain was sequenced in a study of CD8+ T cells in alopecia areata. Study observations and caveats: Lesional scalp, especially alopecia totalis/universalis, showed higher clonality than normal scalp. Scalp sequencing also captures normal skin's resident alphabeta T cells.

Once RNA had been extracted, it was reverse transcribed into cDNA to act as the sequencing template. Sequencing was performed with immunoSEQ multiplex PCR; in TCRdb, only in-frame clones are kept and a portion is missing. This table holds 110,000 to 150,000 clones, roughly 86% found once. Described treatment: oral pan-JAK inhibitor, 5-10 mg twice daily. Sorting of PBMCs yielded the CD4+ and CD8+ T cells. Details on this clone: The antigen is undetermined.

Germline V gives CDR1 SEHNR, CDR2 FQNEAQ (reference sequence). The V gene end was trimmed by 5 bases and the J gene end by 0 bases; junction bases not matched to a gene: 5. The CDR3 totals 15 residues. Sequences were derived from CD8+ T cells sorted from blood, sampled at week 4, from a patient treated with tofacitinib. This chain connects TRBV7-9 to TRBJ2-3; the match to TRBD1 covers 7 bases. The sequence was obtained from a human donor with alopecia areata. The CDR3 loop reads CASSGTVISTDTQYF. CDR3 in DNA: TGTGCCAGCAGCGGGACAGTAATTAGCACAGATACGCAGTATTTT.